The 26 T cell receptor beta chains below were found in one sample sequenced in a study of blood T cell repertoires in COVID-19 (dated by TCRdb to 2018 to 2020). The library came from the immunoSEQ multiplex PCR assay. TCRdb's version of the immuneACCESS table is confined to in-frame rearrangements and falls short of the full clone set. An unresolved V gene accounts for under half of the shortfall where checked; the remainder is of unknown origin. The sample includes over 85,000 clones, with almost 85% observed a single time. Jointly, the top ten make up around 10% of the sample. The sequencing input was peripheral blood. These receptors all stem from a man aged 35-49 years with active or convalescent COVID-19.

V is TRBV7-2 and J is TRBJ2-7; 8 nucleotides align to TRBD1. The CDR3 extends over 15 amino acids. J lost 2 bases, V lost 4 bases, and 7 bases had no gene match. Per germline, CDR1 SGHTA and CDR2 FQGNSA. The CDR3, as DNA: TGTGCCAGCAGCTATTCCGGGACAGGACCCTACGAGCAGTACTTC. Protein: CASSYSGTGPYEQYF. The whole variable domain, filled in from reference TRBV7-2 and TRBJ2-7, reads GAGVSQSPSNKVTEKGKDVELRCDPISGHTALYWYRQSLGQGLEFLIYFQGNSAPDKSGLPSDRFSAERTGGSVSTLTIQRTQQEDSAVYLCASSYSGTGPYEQYFGPGTRLTVT.

This clone was observed a handful of times. V gene TRBV6-5 combines with J gene TRBJ2-2; D is ambiguous. Trimming removed 7 bases from V and 4 bases from J, with 16 bases in between. Germline V gene sequence: CDR1 MNHEY, CDR2 SVGAGI. The CDR3 loop spans 15 amino acids. CDR3 region: CASTTLQFLTGELFF. Here the CDR3 DNA reads TGTGCCAGCACCACCCTCCAGTTCCTCACCGGGGAGCTGTTTTTT.

The sample holds one count of this clone. This chain connects TRBV18 to TRBJ1-1, with D uncertain. The CDR3 is 13 amino acids. Germline assignment: CDR1 KGHSH and CDR2 LQKENI. Trimming took off 7 bases at V and 9 bases at J, with 18 bases between the two ends. The chain's CDR3 is CASLVGLQEKAFF. As DNA, the CDR3 is TGTGCCAGCTTGGTGGGCCTACAAGAAAAAGCTTTCTTT.

The V gene is TRBV9, the J gene TRBJ2-1; 7 bases are shared with TRBD1. This CDR3 is built from 14 residues. Losses at the gene ends were 3 bases for V and 8 bases for J; bases not matched to a gene: 8. CDR1 SGDLS and CDR2 YYNGEE come from the germline V gene. In nucleotides, the CDR3 is TGTGCCAGCAGCGCGGGACAGCCAGGGGATGAGCAGTTCTTC. Encoded protein: CASSAGQPGDEQFF.

The rearrangement uses TRBV6-5 and TRBJ1-3, with 7 nucleotides matching TRBD1. The CDR3 extends over 15 amino acids. Germline trimming cut 5 bases from V and 3 bases from J; bases unmatched to any gene: 7. Germline CDR1 MNHEY, CDR2 SVGAGI. CDR3 in DNA: TGTGCCAGCAGTACTGGGACAGCTATTGGAAACACCATATATTTT. Translated: CASSTGTAIGNTIYF.

This clone was observed a single time. This rearrangement joins TRBV4-2 to TRBJ2-2, with TRBD1 matching 9 bases. CDR3 length: 16 amino acids. V lost 3 bases and J lost 4; bases outside the gene matches: 6. CDR1 and CDR2 (germline): LGHNA, YNFKEQ. The CDR3 sequence is CASSQPGQGGTGELFF. Written as DNA, the CDR3 is TGTGCCAGCAGCCAGCCGGGACAGGGCGGCACCGGGGAGCTGTTTTTT.

The V gene is TRBV2, the J gene TRBJ2-2; D is uncertain. The germline CDR1 and CDR2 sequences are SNHLY and FYNNEI. V was trimmed by 7 bases and J by 4 bases, leaving 10 bases between them. The CDR3 consists of 13 residues. CDR3 DNA: TGTGCCAGCACCCTAGAGGTCACCGGGGAGCTGTTTTTT. It codes for CASTLEVTGELFF.

The chain is built from TRBV3-1 (or the pseudogene TRBV3-2) and TRBJ2-7; 7 nucleotides match TRBD1. The germline CDR1 and CDR2 sequences are LGHDT and YNNKEL (reference sequence). The CDR3 runs to 15 residues. Losses at the gene ends were 3 bases for V and 2 bases for J; bases not matched to a gene: 7. The CDR3 bases are TGTGCCAGCAGCCAGGACCAAGGGGGCGCCTACGAGCAGTACTTC. It is translated as CASSQDQGGAYEQYF.

This clone has just a few counts. This CDR3 reads CASSQEERTGTHGYTF. As DNA, the CDR3 is TGTGCCAGCAGCCAAGAGGAACGAACAGGGACGCATGGCTACACCTTC. This chain uses TRBV3-1 (or the pseudogene TRBV3-2) with TRBJ1-2, with a weak D call TRBD1 (6 bases). CDR3 length: 16 amino acids. Germline V CDR1 and CDR2: LGHDT, YNNKEL (reference sequence). With 0 bases removed from V and 6 bases from J, the gap between germline ends came to 17 bases.

This clone occurred once. The V call is TRBV6-5, the J call TRBJ1-1; D gene unclear. CDR1 and CDR2 (germline): MNHEY, SVGAGI. The length of the CDR3 is 14 residues. Trimming stripped 0 bases from V and 1 base from J, with 6 bases between. This CDR3 is CASSYSESNTEAFF. The CDR3, as DNA: TGTGCCAGCAGTTACTCGGAGTCGAACACTGAAGCTTTCTTT.

This clone appeared a single time. The chain uses TRBV12-2 and TRBJ2-4; TRBD2 reflects the table's D call only, with no check against the DNA. TRBV12-2 is noted as a pseudogene. This CDR3 has 14 residues. In nucleotides, the CDR3 is TGTGCAAGTCGCTTCGGGTTAGCCAAAAACATTCAGTACTTC. It specifies CASRFGLAKNIQYF.

The rearrangement joins TRBV12-3 or TRBV12-4 to TRBJ1-5; D is perhaps TRBD1 (6 bases). There are 12 residues in the CDR3. The V gene lost 5 bases and the J gene lost 11 bases, with 13 bases spanning the gap. The CDR3 sequence is CASSLQGFAQHF. In DNA, the CDR3 is TGTGCCAGCAGTCTACAGGGATTTGCCCAGCATTTT.

V is TRBV9 and J is TRBJ2-5; D gene ambiguous. In germline, CDR1 is SGDLS, CDR2 YYNGEE. CDR3 length: 14 amino acids. V was trimmed by 2 bases and J by 1 base, leaving 9 bases between them. In DNA, the CDR3 is TGTGCCAGCAGCGTTATGGAGACCCAAGAGACCCAGTACTTC. This gives the protein CASSVMETQETQYF.

The J gene is TRBJ2-7, the V gene TRBV12-3 or TRBV12-4, with 9 bases identical to TRBD1. CDR3 length equals 13 residues. V shed 6 bases and J 2 bases; nucleotides not matched to a gene: 2. The CDR3 protein is CASSGQGPYEQYF. The CDR3 DNA reads as TGTGCCAGCAGCGGACAGGGGCCCTACGAGCAGTACTTC.

The chain has TRBV27 and TRBJ1-2; TRBD1 is a possible D gene (5 bases). V dropped 4 bases and J dropped 7 bases, with 16 bases sitting between them. Germline loops: CDR1 MNHEY, CDR2 SMNVEV (reference sequence). This CDR3 has 14 residues. This CDR3 reads CASSSGQGRRGYTF. In nucleotides, the CDR3 is TGTGCCAGCAGTTCCGGACAAGGCCGACGTGGCTACACCTTC.

This rearrangement joins TRBV6-1 to TRBJ2-6, with 7 bases fitting TRBD1. CDR1 and CDR2 (germline): MNHNS, SASEGT. The CDR3 has 20 residues. V shed 3 bases, J shed 0 bases, and the junction held 14 bases outside the gene matches. CDR3 region: CASSDQRSGTAGSGANVLTF. In DNA form, the CDR3 reads TGTGCCAGCAGTGACCAACGATCCGGGACAGCAGGCTCTGGGGCCAACGTCCTGACTTTC.

The chain links TRBV6-5 to TRBJ1-5; D uncertain. The V and J ends lost 5 bases and 7 bases respectively, with 12 bases between them. The CDR3 runs to 13 residues. CDR1 is MNHEY, CDR2 SVGAGI, per germline. The CDR3 is CASSRGSNQPQHF. The CDR3 nucleotides read TGTGCCAGCAGTCGAGGGTCAAACCAGCCCCAGCATTTT.

The count of this clone is one. The genes are TRBV5-1 and TRBJ2-6; TRBD1 agrees at 7 bases. The CDR3 has 15 amino acids. Germline trimming cut 5 bases from V and 0 bases from J; bases unmatched to any gene: 2. Germline CDR1 reads SGHRS; CDR2 reads YFSETQ. The CDR3 bases are TGCGCCAGCAGAAGACAGGGCTCTGGGGCCAACGTCCTGACTTTC. Translation gives CASRRQGSGANVLTF.

The chain is built from TRBV4-1 and TRBJ2-3, with a weak D call TRBD2 (5 bases). The CDR3 is made up of 15 amino acids. The germline V gene has CDR1 MGHRA and CDR2 YSYEKL. Deletions cut 1 base from V and 5 bases from J, with 13 bases between. The CDR3 loop is CASSQGNLEGDTQYF. In DNA, the CDR3 is TGCGCCAGCAGCCAAGGAAACCTAGAGGGAGATACGCAGTATTTT.

The chain employs TRBV10-1 and TRBJ1-1, with 7 bases matching TRBD1. CDR1 is WNHNN, CDR2 SYGVQD, per germline (reference sequence). V shed 0 bases, J shed 5 bases, and the junction held 3 bases outside the gene matches. The CDR3 spans 14 residues. Here the CDR3 DNA reads TGCGCCAGCAGTGAGTCGGGCAGGGGGACTGAAGCTTTCTTT. It codes for CASSESGRGTEAFF.

The chain carries TRBV19 and TRBJ1-1; 10 bases are shared with TRBD1. Germline loops: CDR1 LNHDA, CDR2 SQIVND (reference sequence). The CDR3 extends over 15 amino acids. J was trimmed by 6 bases and V by 1 base; bases with no gene match: 5. CDR3 DNA: TGTGCCAGTAGTATAGGGGACAGGGGTACCGCTGAAGCTTTCTTT. Encoded protein: CASSIGDRGTAEAFF. Together with reference TRBV19 and TRBJ1-1, the CDR3 gives the full variable domain: DGGITQSPKYLFRKEGQNVTLSCEQNLNHDAMYWYRQDPGQGLRLIYYSQIVNDFQKGDIAEGYSVSREKKESFPLTVTSAQKNPTAFYLCASSIGDRGTAEAFFGQGTRLTVV.

V is TRBV30 and J is TRBJ1-1; D remains ambiguous. The CDR3 consists of 13 residues. Germline V gene data show CDR1 as GTSNPN and CDR2 as SVGIG (reference sequence). V was clipped by 0 bases and J by 1 base, with 6 bases between them. The CDR3 is CAWSVLENTEAFF. In nucleotides, the CDR3 is TGTGCCTGGAGTGTACTAGAGAACACTGAAGCTTTCTTT. Complete variable domain (other parts from reference TRBV30 and TRBJ1-1): SQTIHQWPATLVQPVGSPLSLECTVEGTSNPNLYWYRQAAGRGLQLLFYSVGIGQISSEVPQNLSASRPQDRQFILSSKKLLLSDSGFYLCAWSVLENTEAFFGQGTRLTVV.

This chain links TRBV12-3 or TRBV12-4 with TRBJ2-7, with D tentatively TRBD1 (6 bases). V was shortened by 6 bases and J by 4 bases, with 13 bases between the two germline ends. The CDR3 is made up of 13 amino acids. The CDR3 bases are TGTGCCAGCAGCGCACAGACAGGTTACGAGCAGTACTTC. Its translation: CASSAQTGYEQYF.

The CDR3 here is CAWDRDTRLGYTF. In DNA, the CDR3 is TGTGCCTGGGACCGGGACACCCGACTTGGCTACACCTTC. The V call is TRBV30, the J call TRBJ1-2, with D possibly matching TRBD1 (6 bases). The CDR3 runs 13 residues. V was trimmed by 5 bases and J by 7 bases, leaving 17 bases between them. The germline CDR1 and CDR2 sequences are GTSNPN and SVGIG (reference sequence). The full variable domain, completed using reference TRBV30 and TRBJ1-2, is SQTIHQWPATLVQPVGSPLSLECTVEGTSNPNLYWYRQAAGRGLQLLFYSVGIGQISSEVPQNLSASRPQDRQFILSSKKLLLSDSGFYLCAWDRDTRLGYTFGSGTRLTVV.

The gene calls are TRBV4-1 and TRBJ1-5; D is undetermined. V lost 4 bases and J 3 bases, leaving 13 bases between the germline ends. Germline CDR1 and CDR2: MGHRA and YSYEKL. The CDR3 extends over 15 amino acids. CDR3 protein: CASSRGGRPNQPQHF. The CDR3 DNA is TGCGCCAGCAGCCGCGGAGGACGGCCCAATCAGCCCCAGCATTTT.

The V gene is TRBV15, the J gene TRBJ2-7, with D hard to call. CDR3 length: 13 amino acids. V lost 9 bases, J lost 3 bases, and 15 bases lay in between. Per germline, CDR1 LNHNV and CDR2 YYDKDF (reference sequence). The DNA of the CDR3 is TGTGCCACGAAGAAGGCGGCCAACTACGAGCAGTACTTC. This translates into CATKKAANYEQYF.